Listed below are T cell receptor beta chains from one sample, sequenced in a study of blood T cell repertoires in COVID-19. Repertoires were generated with immunoSEQ multiplex PCR, while TCRdb's copy carries only in-frame clones and drops some. This table has 78,000 or so clones, 87% appearing once. The sequencing input was peripheral blood. Source of these receptors: a woman in her fifties or sixties with acute or convalescent COVID-19. The CDR3 runs from the conserved cysteine through the conserved F or W. The D gene is left open where the match is weak. Clone sizes are given selectively: once, few, many, or a class where the clone is expanded.

d_gene	abundance	j_gene	v_gene	CDR3aa	CDR3nt
TRBD1	-	TRBJ1-2	TRBV24-1	CATSDPWTGYGYTF	TGTGCCACCAGTGACCCTTGGACAGGCTATGGCTACACCTTC
-	few	TRBJ1-5	TRBV2	CASRPTGASNQPQHF	TGTGCCAGCAGGCCCACGGGAGCTAGCAATCAGCCCCAGCATTTT
-	-	TRBJ1-1	TRBV6-5	CASSFPGSTEAFF	TGTGCCAGCAGTTTTCCGGGGAGCACTGAAGCTTTCTTT
-	-	TRBJ1-4	TRBV12-3/TRBV12-4	CASSLREKLFF	TGTGCCAGCAGTTTACGTGAAAAACTGTTTTTT
-	-	TRBJ1-6	TRBV6-1	CASSEAGFGADVSPLHF	TGTGCCAGCAGTGAAGCTGGGTTCGGTGCGGATGTATCACCCCTCCACTTT
TRBD1	-	TRBJ2-1	TRBV24-1	CATSGDSYPAEQFF	TGTGCCACCAGTGGGGACAGCTATCCTGCGGAGCAGTTCTTC
-	-	TRBJ2-1	TRBV7-3	CASSLTGQGPYNEQFF	TGTGCCAGCAGCTTAACGGGCCAGGGCCCCTACAATGAGCAGTTCTTC
-	-	TRBJ1-2	TRBV29-1	CSVERASYGYTF	TGCAGCGTTGAGAGAGCCTCCTATGGCTACACCTTC
TRBD1	-	TRBJ1-4	TRBV5-1	CASSETGATNEKLFF	TGCGCCAGCAGCGAGACAGGGGCAACTAATGAAAAACTGTTTTTT
-	-	TRBJ1-3	TRBV20-1	CSASDQGLVNTIYF	TGCAGTGCTAGTGATCAGGGGTTAGTCAACACCATATATTTT
TRBD2	-	TRBJ2-5	TRBV5-8	CASSAGRGAYQETQYF	TGTGCCAGCAGCGCCGGGCGGGGGGCGTACCAAGAGACCCAGTACTTC
TRBD1	-	TRBJ1-2	TRBV2	CASSEQGKKLNGYTF	TGTGCCAGCAGCGAACAGGGGAAAAAACTAAATGGCTACACCTTC
-	-	TRBJ1-2	TRBV4-3	CASSQGTAANYGYTF	TGCGCCAGCAGCCAAGGGACAGCTGCTAACTATGGCTACACCTTC
-	-	TRBJ2-5	TRBV19	CASSSGQRQETQYF	TGTGCCAGTAGTTCAGGACAGAGACAAGAGACCCAGTACTTC
TRBD1	-	TRBJ1-2	TRBV2	CASRRDRGVANYGYTF	TGTGCCAGCAGGAGGGACAGGGGCGTAGCTAACTATGGCTACACCTTC
TRBD1	-	TRBJ1-2	TRBV5-5	CASSLRTGVYIDYGYTF	TGTGCCAGCAGCTTGAGGACAGGGGTTTACATCGACTATGGCTACACCTTC
TRBD1	-	TRBJ1-5	TRBV27	CASSVGTGYTQPQHF	TGTGCCAGCAGTGTCGGGACAGGTTATACTCAGCCCCAGCATTTT
TRBD1	-	TRBJ1-6	TRBV19	CASRSGQGYSPLHF	TGTGCCAGTAGATCGGGACAGGGTTATTCACCCCTCCACTTT
TRBD1	-	TRBJ2-4	TRBV7-9	CASSLGQGRDIQYF	TGTGCCAGCAGCTTGGGACAGGGTCGGGACATTCAGTACTTC
-	-	TRBJ1-1	TRBV7-9	CASSLGPGATEAFF	TGTGCCAGCAGCTTAGGTCCAGGGGCGACTGAAGCTTTCTTT
-	-	TRBJ2-5	TRBV30	CAWSGSRWRTQYF	TGTGCCTGGAGTGGGTCGCGATGGAGGACCCAGTACTTC
TRBD1	-	TRBJ2-7	TRBV3-1/TRBV3-2	CASSHRSTGGRLDEQYF	TGTGCCAGCAGCCACCGCTCGACAGGGGGCCGATTGGACGAGCAGTACTTC
-	-	TRBJ1-2	TRBV3-1/TRBV3-2	CASSRGDSNYGYTF	TGTGCCAGCAGCCGGGGGGATTCTAACTATGGCTACACCTTC
-	-	TRBJ1-2	TRBV19	CASSIVVDGDGYTF	TGTGCCAGTAGTATAGTGGTGGACGGGGATGGCTACACCTTC
TRBD2	once	TRBJ2-5	TRBV7-2	CASRPSGRETQYF	TGTGCCAGCAGGCCTAGCGGGCGAGAGACCCAGTACTTC
TRBD1	-	TRBJ1-6	TRBV5-6	CASSWDSDNSPLHF	TGTGCCAGCAGCTGGGACAGTGATAATTCACCCCTCCACTTT
TRBD1	-	TRBJ1-2	TRBV3-1/TRBV3-2	CASSQVLGQAGGYTF	TGTGCCAGCAGCCAAGTGCTTGGACAGGCGGGTGGCTACACCTTC
-	-	TRBJ2-2	TRBV30	CAWSVEHYTGELFF	TGTGCCTGGAGTGTAGAACACTATACCGGGGAGCTGTTTTTT
-	-	TRBJ1-1	TRBV6-2/TRBV6-3	CASSRRGGSTEAFF	TGTGCCAGCAGCCGCCGAGGGGGTAGCACTGAAGCTTTCTTT
-	-	TRBJ1-4	TRBV2	CASSRNRAASNEKLFF	TGTGCCAGCAGCAGAAACAGGGCAGCTAGTAATGAAAAACTGTTTTTT
TRBD1	-	TRBJ2-7	TRBV9	CASSVAGGEWYEQYF	TGTGCCAGCAGCGTAGCAGGGGGCGAATGGTACGAGCAGTACTTC
TRBD2	-	TRBJ2-2	TRBV6-6	CASSPTGTSGRDGELFF	TGTGCCAGCAGTCCTACCGGGACTAGCGGGAGAGACGGGGAGCTGTTTTTT
TRBD2	-	TRBJ2-3	TRBV7-9	CASGLASDTQYF	TGTGCCAGCGGACTAGCATCAGATACGCAGTATTTT
-	once	TRBJ2-1	TRBV19	CASRNTGLTSAAYSYNEQFF	TGTGCCAGTAGGAACACGGGACTCACCTCCGCCGCGTACTCCTACAATGAGCAGTTCTTC
TRBD2	-	TRBJ2-5	TRBV28	CASSFRLAETQETQYF	TGTGCCAGCAGTTTTAGGCTAGCGGAGACTCAAGAGACCCAGTACTTC
TRBD1	-	TRBJ1-2	TRBV10-1	CASSVPLGTGENGYTF	TGCGCCAGCAGTGTGCCCCTTGGGACAGGGGAGAATGGCTACACCTTC
-	-	TRBJ2-2	TRBV9	CASSVRAGAGELFF	TGTGCCAGCAGCGTCAGAGCCGGGGCCGGGGAGCTGTTTTTT
-	-	TRBJ1-2	TRBV4-3	CASSQGQSYGYTF	TGCGCCAGCAGCCAAGGACAGAGTTATGGCTACACCTTC
-	-	TRBJ2-7	TRBV19	CASSRTRRYEQYF	TGTGCCAGTAGTAGGACACGGCGCTACGAGCAGTACTTC
-	-	TRBJ2-2	TRBV19	CASSTQGNTGELFF	TGTGCCAGTAGTACGCAGGGGAACACCGGGGAGCTGTTTTTT
TRBD1	-	TRBJ1-1	TRBV30	CAWSIGTGGTEAFF	TGTGCCTGGTCGATCGGGACAGGGGGCACTGAAGCTTTCTTT
-	-	TRBJ2-7	TRBV4-1	CASSQVEEGPYEQYF	TGCGCCAGCAGCCAAGTGGAGGAGGGCCCTTACGAGCAGTACTTC
-	-	TRBJ1-2	TRBV6-5	CASKITAHLYGYTF	TGTGCCAGCAAAATCACAGCCCACCTCTATGGCTACACCTTC
-	-	TRBJ1-1	TRBV6-6	CASSYARASEAFF	TGTGCCAGCAGTTATGCCAGGGCCTCTGAAGCTTTCTTT
-	-	TRBJ1-5	TRBV4-3	CASSQVGEGQPQHF	TGCGCCAGCAGCCAAGTAGGGGAGGGTCAGCCCCAGCATTTT
TRBD1	-	TRBJ1-5	TRBV4-1	CASSRDRGNQPQHF	TGCGCCAGCAGCCGGGACAGGGGCAATCAGCCCCAGCATTTT
-	-	TRBJ2-3	TRBV6-1	CASSKGGGYHTDTQYF	TGTGCCAGCAGTAAAGGGGGGGGGTACCACACAGATACGCAGTATTTT
TRBD1	-	TRBJ1-2	TRBV19	CASSRNDRGWVGYTF	TGTGCCAGTAGTAGGAACGACAGGGGGTGGGTTGGCTACACCTTC
-	-	TRBJ1-2	TRBV6-5	CASSYGQGYYTF	TGTGCCAGCAGTTACGGGCAGGGGTATTATACCTTC
TRBD1	-	TRBJ2-7	TRBV10-2	CASTTTGGTYEQYF	TGCGCCAGCACCACGACAGGGGGCACCTACGAGCAGTACTTC
-	once	TRBJ1-4	TRBV5-1	CASSLLQSNEKLFF	TGCGCCAGCAGCTTGCTGCAGTCGAATGAAAAACTGTTTTTT
TRBD2	-	TRBJ2-1	TRBV10-3	CAISDLRKASGKYNEQFF	TGTGCCATCAGCGACCTCAGGAAGGCTAGCGGGAAATACAATGAGCAGTTCTTC
TRBD2	-	TRBJ2-5	TRBV7-2	CASSRRLAGPTGETQYF	TGTGCCAGCAGCCGGAGACTAGCGGGACCTACCGGGGAGACCCAGTACTTC
TRBD1	-	TRBJ2-1	TRBV7-3	CASSSTGLGGNEQFF	TGTGCCAGCAGCTCGACAGGGCTGGGTGGCAATGAGCAGTTCTTC
-	-	TRBJ1-1	TRBV5-1	CASSLASGILNTEAFF	TGCGCCAGCAGCTTGGCCTCCGGGATCTTGAACACTGAAGCTTTCTTT
TRBD1	-	TRBJ1-6	TRBV19	CASSRVPGQGSDSPLHF	TGTGCCAGTAGTCGGGTTCCGGGACAGGGGTCTGACTCACCCCTCCACTTT
TRBD2	-	TRBJ2-1	TRBV4-1	CASSQLLAGGLNEQFF	TGCGCCAGCAGCCAACTTCTAGCGGGGGGGCTCAATGAGCAGTTCTTC
TRBD1	-	TRBJ2-7	TRBV2	CASRSDRVVTYEQYF	TGTGCCAGCAGAAGCGACAGGGTGGTAACTTACGAGCAGTACTTC
-	-	TRBJ1-1	TRBV6-6	CASSLSPGKTGAFF	TGTGCCAGCAGTTTATCGCCGGGGAAAACCGGAGCTTTCTTT